This section outlines one T cell receptor beta chain sequence together with its context. Its antigen is unidentified. The record originates from a study of T cell clones after liver transplantation. Study background: TCRbeta sequencing after a pre-transplant mixed lymphocyte reaction identified graft-donor-reactive clones, later tracked in post-transplant blood. Pre-transplant mixed lymphocyte reactions yielded third-party-reactive TCRbeta sequences as comparators for graft-donor-reactive sequences. Study-wide results and caveats: Small, mixed patient groups and varying post-transplant times limit these conclusions.

Some clones are missing from TCRdb's copy, which holds only in-frame ones; the method was immunoSEQ multiplex PCR. This sample has over 100,000 clones, with more than 75% found just once. The germline V and J ends were trimmed by 10 bases and 3 bases, with 9 bases remaining between them. The CDR3 runs 11 residues. CDR1 is MDHEN and CDR2 is SYDVKM in the germline V gene. This TCR was recovered from a human donor who received a liver transplant. The J gene is TRBJ1-2, the V gene TRBV28, with a possible D match to TRBD1 (5 bases). Sequencing used CD4+ T cells from blood, obtained before liver transplant. Written as DNA, the CDR3 is TGTGCCACCTCGGGGGACTATGGCTACACCTTC. As protein: CATSGDYGYTF.